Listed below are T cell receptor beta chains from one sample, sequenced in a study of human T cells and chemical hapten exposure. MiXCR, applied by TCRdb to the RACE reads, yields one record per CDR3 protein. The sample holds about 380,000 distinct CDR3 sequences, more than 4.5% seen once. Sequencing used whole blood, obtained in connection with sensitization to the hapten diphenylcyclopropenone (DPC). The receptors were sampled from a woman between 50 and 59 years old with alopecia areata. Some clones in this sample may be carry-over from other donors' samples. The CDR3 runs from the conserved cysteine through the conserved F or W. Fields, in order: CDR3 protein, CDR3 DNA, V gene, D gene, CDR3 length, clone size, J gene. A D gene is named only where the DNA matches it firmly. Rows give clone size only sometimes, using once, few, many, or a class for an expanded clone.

CDR3 protein: CASSPRRDRATDTQYF
CDR3 DNA: TGTGCCAGCAGCCCGAGGCGGGACAGGGCCACAGATACGCAGTATTTT
V gene: TRBV7-9
D gene: TRBD1
CDR3 length: 16
clone size: many
J gene: TRBJ2-3

CDR3 protein: CASSLRVAGRTFNYGYTF
CDR3 DNA: TGTGCCAGCAGCTTAAGGGTGGCTGGGCGCACGTTTAACTATGGCTACACCTTC
V gene: TRBV7-2
D gene: NA
CDR3 length: 18
clone size: NA
J gene: TRBJ1-2

CDR3 protein: CSARVRAASQREQYF
CDR3 DNA: TGCAGTGCTAGAGTGAGGGCAGCGTCCCAACGGGAGCAGTACTTC
V gene: TRBV20-1
D gene: NA
CDR3 length: 15
clone size: few
J gene: TRBJ2-7

CDR3 protein: CASSLNVNQPQHF
CDR3 DNA: TGTGCCAGCAGTTTAAACGTAAATCAGCCCCAGCATTTT
V gene: TRBV12-3/TRBV12-4
D gene: NA
CDR3 length: 13
clone size: NA
J gene: TRBJ1-5

CDR3 protein: CASRSRENTEAFF
CDR3 DNA: TGTGCCAGCAGATCCAGGGAAAACACTGAAGCTTTCTTT
V gene: TRBV2
D gene: NA
CDR3 length: 13
clone size: many
J gene: TRBJ1-1

CDR3 protein: CASSPGGGVNTEAFF
CDR3 DNA: TGTGCCAGCAGCCCAGGGGGGGGCGTAAACACTGAAGCTTTCTTT
V gene: TRBV7-6
D gene: TRBD1
CDR3 length: 15
clone size: NA
J gene: TRBJ1-1

CDR3 protein: CASSTEPRGSETQYF
CDR3 DNA: TGTGCCAGCAGCACCGAACCCCGAGGATCAGAGACCCAGTACTTC
V gene: TRBV7-2
D gene: NA
CDR3 length: 15
clone size: many
J gene: TRBJ2-5

CDR3 protein: CASSPRNTPKNIQYF
CDR3 DNA: TGTGCCAGCTCACCACGAAACACCCCCAAAAACATTCAGTACTTC
V gene: TRBV18
D gene: NA
CDR3 length: 15
clone size: many
J gene: TRBJ2-4

CDR3 protein: CASSPQRLVSNEQYF
CDR3 DNA: TGTGCCAGCTCACCACAACGGCTAGTGAGCAACGAGCAGTACTTC
V gene: TRBV18
D gene: NA
CDR3 length: 15
clone size: NA
J gene: TRBJ2-7

CDR3 protein: CASSPGQGRTFEQYF
CDR3 DNA: TGTGCCAGCAGCCCGGGACAGGGGAGGACCTTCGAGCAGTACTTC
V gene: TRBV6-6
D gene: TRBD1
CDR3 length: 15
clone size: NA
J gene: TRBJ2-7

CDR3 protein: CASSLAGISTDTQYF
CDR3 DNA: TGTGCCAGCAGCTTAGCCGGGATAAGCACAGATACGCAGTATTTT
V gene: TRBV7-9
D gene: NA
CDR3 length: 15
clone size: many
J gene: TRBJ2-3